This is a list of T cell receptor beta chains from one sample in a study of vaccination and CD4 T cells after COVID-19. In TCRdb, the PCR reads were re-called with MiXCR into one record per CDR3 protein. Of a few thousand distinct CDR3 sequences listed, less than 25% are singletons. No antigens are known for them. Sequencing used CD4+ T cells from blood, cultured in vitro. These receptors came from a human donor in good health. Both conserved end residues are part of each CDR3. D genes are given only for firm matches. Clone size, where shown, is once, few, many, or a class for clones that have expanded.

v_call: TRBV7-8; cdr3_length: 15; d_call: NA; j_call: TRBJ2-7; clone_size: few; cdr3_aa: CASSLGFSSVYEQYF; cdr3_nt: TGTGCCAGCAGCTTAGGGTTCTCTAGCGTCTACGAGCAGTACTTC
v_call: TRBV6-5; cdr3_length: 14; d_call: TRBD1; j_call: TRBJ2-7; clone_size: few; cdr3_aa: CASSYSTGNHEQYF; cdr3_nt: TGTGCCAGCAGTTACTCGACAGGGAACCACGAGCAGTACTTC
v_call: TRBV6-2/TRBV6-3; cdr3_length: 16; d_call: NA; j_call: TRBJ2-1; clone_size: NA; cdr3_aa: CASRDRDWVWRDEQFF; cdr3_nt: TGTGCCAGCAGGGACCGGGACTGGGTTTGGCGGGATGAGCAGTTCTTC
v_call: TRBV7-2; cdr3_length: 16; d_call: TRBD2; j_call: TRBJ2-3; clone_size: few; cdr3_aa: CASSHQAGGPRNTQYF; cdr3_nt: TGTGCCAGCAGCCATCAGGCGGGGGGGCCCCGAAATACGCAGTATTTT
v_call: TRBV12-3/TRBV12-4; cdr3_length: 16; d_call: TRBD2; j_call: TRBJ2-7; clone_size: NA; cdr3_aa: CASSFTRGGSIWEQYF; cdr3_nt: TGTGCCAGCAGTTTTACACGGGGGGGCTCTATTTGGGAGCAGTACTTC
v_call: TRBV20-1; cdr3_length: 15; d_call: NA; j_call: TRBJ2-2; clone_size: few; cdr3_aa: CSARDSLDSTGELFF; cdr3_nt: TGCAGTGCTAGAGACTCCCTCGACAGCACCGGGGAGCTGTTTTTT
v_call: TRBV19; cdr3_length: 14; d_call: NA; j_call: TRBJ1-5; clone_size: NA; cdr3_aa: CASSIESLNQPQHF; cdr3_nt: TGTGCCAGTAGTATCGAGTCATTAAATCAGCCCCAGCATTTT
v_call: TRBV29-1; cdr3_length: 13; d_call: TRBD2; j_call: TRBJ2-3; clone_size: few; cdr3_aa: CSVSAGGHDTQYF; cdr3_nt: TGCAGCGTCTCAGCGGGGGGGCATGATACGCAGTATTTT
v_call: TRBV2; cdr3_length: 13; d_call: NA; j_call: TRBJ1-1; clone_size: NA; cdr3_aa: CASKQGPSQGAFF; cdr3_nt: TGTGCCAGCAAGCAGGGGCCCTCCCAAGGGGCTTTCTTT
v_call: TRBV5-1; cdr3_length: 21; d_call: TRBD2; j_call: TRBJ2-1; clone_size: NA; cdr3_aa: CASSLEGGLAGGPGSYNEQFF; cdr3_nt: TGCGCCAGCAGCTTGGAAGGTGGTCTAGCGGGGGGGCCCGGATCCTACAATGAGCAGTTCTTC
v_call: TRBV7-3; cdr3_length: 13; d_call: NA; j_call: TRBJ1-1; clone_size: few; cdr3_aa: CASSAYMNTEAFF; cdr3_nt: TGTGCCAGCAGCGCTTACATGAACACTGAAGCTTTCTTT
v_call: TRBV14; cdr3_length: 16; d_call: TRBD2; j_call: TRBJ2-2; clone_size: NA; cdr3_aa: CASSDRLAGTTGELFF; cdr3_nt: TGTGCCAGCAGCGACAGACTAGCGGGGACCACCGGGGAGCTGTTTTTT
v_call: TRBV28; cdr3_length: 17; d_call: TRBD1; j_call: TRBJ1-5; clone_size: few; cdr3_aa: CASSLNPGTGANQPQHF; cdr3_nt: TGTGCCAGCAGTCTAAACCCCGGGACAGGGGCCAATCAGCCCCAGCATTTT
v_call: TRBV28; cdr3_length: 16; d_call: TRBD2; j_call: TRBJ2-3; clone_size: NA; cdr3_aa: CASSPLAGEGTDTQYF; cdr3_nt: TGTGCCAGCAGTCCCCTAGCGGGAGAAGGTACAGATACGCAGTATTTT
v_call: TRBV20-1; cdr3_length: 17; d_call: TRBD2; j_call: TRBJ2-1; clone_size: few; cdr3_aa: CSAKLAGGNLPYNEQFF; cdr3_nt: TGCAGTGCTAAACTAGCGGGGGGCAACCTCCCCTACAATGAGCAGTTCTTC
v_call: TRBV20-1; cdr3_length: 15; d_call: NA; j_call: TRBJ2-3; clone_size: medium-sized; cdr3_aa: CSAAKQGSSTDTQYF; cdr3_nt: TGCAGTGCTGCCAAACAGGGAAGTAGCACAGATACGCAGTATTTT
v_call: TRBV7-2; cdr3_length: 14; d_call: NA; j_call: TRBJ1-1; clone_size: NA; cdr3_aa: CASSLQGLDTEAFF; cdr3_nt: TGTGCCAGCAGCTTACAGGGATTGGACACTGAAGCTTTCTTT
v_call: TRBV20-1; cdr3_length: 13; d_call: TRBD2; j_call: TRBJ2-7; clone_size: NA; cdr3_aa: CSAAISGSYEQYF; cdr3_nt: TGCAGTGCCGCAATTAGCGGGAGTTACGAGCAGTACTTC
v_call: TRBV15; cdr3_length: 14; d_call: NA; j_call: TRBJ2-1; clone_size: NA; cdr3_aa: CATSRVHRVQEQFF; cdr3_nt: TGTGCCACCAGCAGAGTACACAGGGTCCAGGAGCAGTTCTTC
v_call: TRBV6-1; cdr3_length: 15; d_call: NA; j_call: TRBJ2-6; clone_size: NA; cdr3_aa: CASSEGAAGANVLTF; cdr3_nt: TGTGCCAGCAGTGAGGGGGCGGCTGGGGCCAACGTCCTGACTTTC
v_call: TRBV9; cdr3_length: 17; d_call: TRBD1; j_call: TRBJ1-6; clone_size: NA; cdr3_aa: CANSVGQGARDNSPLHF; cdr3_nt: TGTGCCAACAGCGTAGGACAGGGGGCGAGGGATAATTCACCCCTCCACTTT
v_call: TRBV18; cdr3_length: 16; d_call: NA; j_call: TRBJ1-5; clone_size: NA; cdr3_aa: CASSPAAAGRFQPQHF; cdr3_nt: TGTGCCAGCTCACCTGCCGCGGCAGGACGCTTTCAGCCCCAGCATTTT
v_call: TRBV19; cdr3_length: 19; d_call: TRBD2; j_call: TRBJ2-1; clone_size: few; cdr3_aa: CASSIGVGSGRSSYNEQFF; cdr3_nt: TGTGCCAGTAGTATAGGGGTGGGTAGCGGGAGGAGCTCCTACAATGAGCAGTTCTTC
v_call: TRBV19; cdr3_length: 15; d_call: TRBD1; j_call: TRBJ2-7; clone_size: few; cdr3_aa: CASSMGDSPRDEQYF; cdr3_nt: TGTGCCAGTAGCATGGGGGACAGTCCCCGTGATGAGCAGTACTTC
v_call: TRBV15; cdr3_length: 16; d_call: TRBD1; j_call: TRBJ1-5; clone_size: medium-sized; cdr3_aa: CATGVGTGVSNQPQHF; cdr3_nt: TGTGCCACCGGGGTCGGGACAGGGGTTAGCAATCAGCCCCAGCATTTT
v_call: TRBV20-1; cdr3_length: 15; d_call: TRBD1; j_call: TRBJ1-1; clone_size: few; cdr3_aa: CSARDLQGSGTEAFF; cdr3_nt: TGCAGTGCTAGAGACTTACAGGGGTCGGGCACTGAAGCTTTCTTT
v_call: TRBV11-3; cdr3_length: 15; d_call: TRBD2; j_call: TRBJ2-2; clone_size: NA; cdr3_aa: CASSGGRAAAGELFF; cdr3_nt: TGTGCCAGCAGCGGAGGGAGGGCCGCCGCCGGGGAGCTGTTTTTT
v_call: TRBV15; cdr3_length: 15; d_call: NA; j_call: TRBJ2-2; clone_size: few; cdr3_aa: CATSSWRGNTGELFF; cdr3_nt: TGTGCCACCAGCAGTTGGAGGGGGAACACCGGGGAGCTGTTTTTT
v_call: TRBV7-2; cdr3_length: 11; d_call: NA; j_call: TRBJ2-7; clone_size: few; cdr3_aa: CASSGYHEQYF; cdr3_nt: TGTGCCAGCAGCGGGTACCACGAGCAGTACTTC
v_call: TRBV7-9; cdr3_length: 13; d_call: NA; j_call: TRBJ1-1; clone_size: NA; cdr3_aa: CASSFSEHTEAFF; cdr3_nt: TGTGCCAGCAGCTTTAGTGAACACACTGAAGCTTTCTTT
v_call: TRBV2; cdr3_length: 13; d_call: TRBD1; j_call: TRBJ2-3; clone_size: NA; cdr3_aa: CARTGQGTDTQYF; cdr3_nt: TGTGCCAGAACGGGACAGGGGACAGATACGCAGTATTTT
v_call: TRBV28; cdr3_length: 13; d_call: NA; j_call: TRBJ2-7; clone_size: few; cdr3_aa: CASSLSRGTEQYF; cdr3_nt: TGTGCCAGCAGTTTATCCCGGGGTACCGAGCAGTACTTC
v_call: TRBV20-1; cdr3_length: 14; d_call: NA; j_call: TRBJ2-2; clone_size: medium-sized; cdr3_aa: CSAREGATTGELFF; cdr3_nt: TGCAGTGCTAGGGAGGGGGCGACGACCGGGGAGCTGTTTTTT